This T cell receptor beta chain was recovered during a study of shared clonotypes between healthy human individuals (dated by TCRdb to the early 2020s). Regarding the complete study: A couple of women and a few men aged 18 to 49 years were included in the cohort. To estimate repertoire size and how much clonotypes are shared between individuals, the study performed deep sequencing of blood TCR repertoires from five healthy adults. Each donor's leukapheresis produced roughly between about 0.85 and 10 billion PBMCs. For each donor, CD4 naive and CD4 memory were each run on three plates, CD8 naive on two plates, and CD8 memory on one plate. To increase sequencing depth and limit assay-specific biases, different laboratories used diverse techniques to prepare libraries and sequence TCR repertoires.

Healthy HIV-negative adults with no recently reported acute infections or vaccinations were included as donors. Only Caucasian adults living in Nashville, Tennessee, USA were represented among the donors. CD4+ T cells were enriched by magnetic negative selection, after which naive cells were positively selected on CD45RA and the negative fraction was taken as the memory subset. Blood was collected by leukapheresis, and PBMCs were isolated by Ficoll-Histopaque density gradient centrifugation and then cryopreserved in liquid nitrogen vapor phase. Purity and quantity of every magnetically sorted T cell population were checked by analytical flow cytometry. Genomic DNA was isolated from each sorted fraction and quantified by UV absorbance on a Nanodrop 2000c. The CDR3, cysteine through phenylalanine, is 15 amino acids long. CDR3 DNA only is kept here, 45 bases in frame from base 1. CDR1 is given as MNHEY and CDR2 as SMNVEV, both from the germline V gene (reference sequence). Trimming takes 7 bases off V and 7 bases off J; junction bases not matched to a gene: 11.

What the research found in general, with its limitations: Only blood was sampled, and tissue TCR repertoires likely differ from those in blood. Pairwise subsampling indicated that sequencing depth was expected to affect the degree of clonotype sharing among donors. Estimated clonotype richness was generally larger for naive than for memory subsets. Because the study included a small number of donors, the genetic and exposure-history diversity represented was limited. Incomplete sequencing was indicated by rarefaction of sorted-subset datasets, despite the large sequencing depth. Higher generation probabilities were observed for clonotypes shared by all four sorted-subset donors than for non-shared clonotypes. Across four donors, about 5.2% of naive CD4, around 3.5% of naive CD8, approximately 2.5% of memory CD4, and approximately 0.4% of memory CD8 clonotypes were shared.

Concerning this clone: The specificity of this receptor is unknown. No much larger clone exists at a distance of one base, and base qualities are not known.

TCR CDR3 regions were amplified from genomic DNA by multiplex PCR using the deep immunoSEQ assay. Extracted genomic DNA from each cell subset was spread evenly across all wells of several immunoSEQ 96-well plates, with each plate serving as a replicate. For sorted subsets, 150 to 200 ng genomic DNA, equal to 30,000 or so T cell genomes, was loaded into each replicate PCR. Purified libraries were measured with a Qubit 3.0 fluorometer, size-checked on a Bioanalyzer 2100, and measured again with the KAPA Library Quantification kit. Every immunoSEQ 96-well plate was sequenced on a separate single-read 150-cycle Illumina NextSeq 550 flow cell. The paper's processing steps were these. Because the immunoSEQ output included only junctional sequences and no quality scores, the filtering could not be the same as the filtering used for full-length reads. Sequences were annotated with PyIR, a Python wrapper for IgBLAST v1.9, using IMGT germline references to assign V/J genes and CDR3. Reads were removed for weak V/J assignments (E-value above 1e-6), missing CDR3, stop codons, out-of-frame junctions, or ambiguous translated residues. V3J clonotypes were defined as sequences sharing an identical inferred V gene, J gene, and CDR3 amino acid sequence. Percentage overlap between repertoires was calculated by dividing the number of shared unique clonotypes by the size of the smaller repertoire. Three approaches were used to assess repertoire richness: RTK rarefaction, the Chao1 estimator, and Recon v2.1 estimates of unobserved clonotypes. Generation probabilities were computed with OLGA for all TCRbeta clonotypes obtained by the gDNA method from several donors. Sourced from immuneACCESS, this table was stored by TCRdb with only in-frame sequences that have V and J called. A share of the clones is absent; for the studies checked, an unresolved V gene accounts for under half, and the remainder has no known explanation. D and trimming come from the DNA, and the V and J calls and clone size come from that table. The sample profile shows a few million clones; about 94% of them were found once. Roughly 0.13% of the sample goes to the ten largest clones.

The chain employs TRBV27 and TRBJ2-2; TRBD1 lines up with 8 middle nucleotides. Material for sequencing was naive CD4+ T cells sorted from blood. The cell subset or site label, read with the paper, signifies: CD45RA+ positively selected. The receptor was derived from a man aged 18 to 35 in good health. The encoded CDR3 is CASKGPGGFGGELFF. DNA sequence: TGTGCCAGCAAGGGTCCAGGGGGCTTCGGCGGGGAGCTGTTTTTT.